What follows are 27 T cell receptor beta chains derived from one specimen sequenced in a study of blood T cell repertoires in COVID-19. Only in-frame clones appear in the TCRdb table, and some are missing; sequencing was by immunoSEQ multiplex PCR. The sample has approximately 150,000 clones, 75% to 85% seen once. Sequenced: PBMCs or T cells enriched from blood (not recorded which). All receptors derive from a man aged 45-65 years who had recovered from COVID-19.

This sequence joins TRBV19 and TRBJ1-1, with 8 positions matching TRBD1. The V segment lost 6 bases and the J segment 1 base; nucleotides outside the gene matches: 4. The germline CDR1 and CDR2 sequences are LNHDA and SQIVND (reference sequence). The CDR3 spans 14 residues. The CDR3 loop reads CASSVTGANTEAFF. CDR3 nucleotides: TGTGCCAGTAGCGTGACAGGGGCGAACACTGAAGCTTTCTTT.

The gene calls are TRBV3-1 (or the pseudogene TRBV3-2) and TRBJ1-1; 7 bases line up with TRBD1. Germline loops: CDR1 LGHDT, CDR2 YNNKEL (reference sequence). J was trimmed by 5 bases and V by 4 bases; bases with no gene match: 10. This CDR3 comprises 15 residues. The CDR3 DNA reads TGTGCCAGCAGCCCGTGGACAGGACCGGGTACTGAAGCTTTCTTT. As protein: CASSPWTGPGTEAFF.

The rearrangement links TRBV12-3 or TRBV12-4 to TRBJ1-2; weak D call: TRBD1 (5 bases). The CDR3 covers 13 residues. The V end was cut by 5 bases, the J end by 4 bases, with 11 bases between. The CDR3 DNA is TGTGCCAGCAGTGCAGGACATCGCTATGGCTACACCTTC. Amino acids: CASSAGHRYGYTF.

The CDR3 protein is CASSQGLAGFNNEQFF. The DNA for the CDR3 is TGTGCCAGCAGCCAGGGACTAGCGGGATTTAACAATGAGCAGTTCTTC. The rearrangement joins TRBV28 to TRBJ2-1, with TRBD2 identical over 13 bases. The J segment lost 5 bases and the V segment lost 6 bases, leaving 7 bases of the junction unmatched. CDR3 length: 16 residues. Per germline, CDR1 MDHEN and CDR2 SYDVKM.

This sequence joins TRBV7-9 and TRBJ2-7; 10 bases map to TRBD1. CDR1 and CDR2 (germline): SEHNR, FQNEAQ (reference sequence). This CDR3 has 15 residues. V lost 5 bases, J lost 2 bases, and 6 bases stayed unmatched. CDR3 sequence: CASSLRDRGTYEQYF. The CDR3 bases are TGTGCCAGCAGCCTCCGGGACAGGGGAACCTACGAGCAGTACTTC.

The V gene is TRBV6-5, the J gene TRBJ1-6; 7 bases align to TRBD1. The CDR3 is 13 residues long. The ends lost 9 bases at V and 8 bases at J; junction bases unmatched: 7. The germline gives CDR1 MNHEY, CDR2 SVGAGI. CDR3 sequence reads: CASKTGADSPLHF. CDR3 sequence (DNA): TGTGCCAGTAAAACAGGGGCCGATTCACCCCTCCACTTT.

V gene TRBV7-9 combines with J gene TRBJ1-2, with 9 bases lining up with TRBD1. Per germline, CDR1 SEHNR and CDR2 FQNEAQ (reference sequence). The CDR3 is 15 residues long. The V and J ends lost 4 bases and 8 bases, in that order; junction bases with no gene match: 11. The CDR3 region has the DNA TGTGCCAGCAGCTCACTCCGGGACAGGGTGAACGGCTACACCTTC. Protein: CASSSLRDRVNGYTF.

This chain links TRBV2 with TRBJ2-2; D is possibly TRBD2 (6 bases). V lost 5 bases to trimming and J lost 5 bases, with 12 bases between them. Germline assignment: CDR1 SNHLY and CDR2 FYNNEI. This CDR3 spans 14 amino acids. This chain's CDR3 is CASSIGTLTGELFF. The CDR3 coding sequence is TGTGCCAGCAGTATCGGGACTCTTACCGGGGAGCTGTTTTTT.

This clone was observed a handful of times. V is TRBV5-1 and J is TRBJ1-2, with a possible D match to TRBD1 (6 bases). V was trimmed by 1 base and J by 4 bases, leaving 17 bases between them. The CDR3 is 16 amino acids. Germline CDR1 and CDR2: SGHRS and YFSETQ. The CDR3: CASSLFQARGGYGYTF. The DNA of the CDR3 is TGCGCCAGCAGCTTGTTCCAAGCCAGGGGCGGCTATGGCTACACCTTC.

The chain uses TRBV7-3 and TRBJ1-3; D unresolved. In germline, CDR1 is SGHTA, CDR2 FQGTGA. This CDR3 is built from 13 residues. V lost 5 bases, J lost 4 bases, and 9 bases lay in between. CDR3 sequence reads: CASSPSTGNTIYF. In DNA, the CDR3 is TGTGCCAGCAGCCCCTCGACAGGAAACACCATATATTTT. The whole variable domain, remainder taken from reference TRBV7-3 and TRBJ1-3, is GAGVSQTPSNKVTEKGKYVELRCDPISGHTALYWYRQSLGQGPEFLIYFQGTGAADDSGLPNDRFFAVRPEGSVSTLKIQRTERGDSAVYLCASSPSTGNTIYFGEGSWLTVV.

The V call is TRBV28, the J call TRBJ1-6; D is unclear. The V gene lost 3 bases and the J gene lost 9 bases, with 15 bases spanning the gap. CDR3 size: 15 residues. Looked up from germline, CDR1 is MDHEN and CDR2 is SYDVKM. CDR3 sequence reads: CASSFRNGVGSPLHF. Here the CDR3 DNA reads TGTGCCAGCAGTTTCCGCAACGGGGTCGGTTCACCCCTCCACTTT.

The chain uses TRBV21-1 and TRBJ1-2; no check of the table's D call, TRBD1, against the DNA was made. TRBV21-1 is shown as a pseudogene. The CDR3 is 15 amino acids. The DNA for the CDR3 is TGTGCCAGCAGCAATCGGACAGGGGGAGGGTATGGCTACACCTTC. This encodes CASSNRTGGGYGYTF.

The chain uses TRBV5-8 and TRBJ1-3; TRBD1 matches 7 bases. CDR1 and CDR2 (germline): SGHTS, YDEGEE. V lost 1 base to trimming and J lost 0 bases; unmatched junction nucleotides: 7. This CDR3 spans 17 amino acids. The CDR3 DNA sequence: TGTGCCAGCAGCTTGAACAGGGGAACGAGCTCTGGAAACACCATATATTTT. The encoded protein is CASSLNRGTSSGNTIYF.

The CDR3 loop reads CASSSQRGAETQYF. The CDR3 region has the DNA TGTGCCAGCAGTTCCCAGCGGGGGGCAGAGACCCAGTACTTC. This chain connects TRBV28 to TRBJ2-5; 9 bases align to TRBD2. The ends lost 4 bases at V and 4 bases at J; junction bases unmatched: 4. The germline CDR1 and CDR2 sequences are MDHEN and SYDVKM. CDR3 length: 14 amino acids.

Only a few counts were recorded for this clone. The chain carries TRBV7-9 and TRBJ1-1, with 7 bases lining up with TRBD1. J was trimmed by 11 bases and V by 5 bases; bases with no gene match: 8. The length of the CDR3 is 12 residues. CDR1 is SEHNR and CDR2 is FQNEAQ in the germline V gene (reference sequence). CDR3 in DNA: TGTGCCAGCAGCACCGAGGTAGGGGGCGCTTTCTTT. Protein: CASSTEVGGAFF.

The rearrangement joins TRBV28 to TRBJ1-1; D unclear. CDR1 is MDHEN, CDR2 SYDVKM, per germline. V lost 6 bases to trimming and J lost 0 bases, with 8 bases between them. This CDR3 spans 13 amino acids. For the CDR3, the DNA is TGTGCCAGCAGAACTGCTGTGAACACTGAAGCTTTCTTT. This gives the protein CASRTAVNTEAFF.

CDR3 in amino acids: CASRRRTPNTEAFF. CDR3 nucleotide sequence: TGTGCCAGCCGAAGGAGAACGCCGAACACTGAAGCTTTCTTT. The rearrangement links TRBV28 to TRBJ1-1; D unresolved. Germline V lookup: CDR1 MDHEN, CDR2 SYDVKM. This CDR3 is 14 amino acids long. The V end lost 8 bases, the J end lost 1 base, and 14 bases lay between the germline ends.

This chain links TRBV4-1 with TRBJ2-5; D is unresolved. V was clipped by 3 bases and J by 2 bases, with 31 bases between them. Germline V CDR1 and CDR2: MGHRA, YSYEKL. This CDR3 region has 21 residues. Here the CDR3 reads CASSQTLAEPSPGSRQETQYF. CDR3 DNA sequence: TGCGCCAGCAGCCAGACCCTGGCGGAGCCATCACCCGGATCAAGACAAGAGACCCAGTACTTC.

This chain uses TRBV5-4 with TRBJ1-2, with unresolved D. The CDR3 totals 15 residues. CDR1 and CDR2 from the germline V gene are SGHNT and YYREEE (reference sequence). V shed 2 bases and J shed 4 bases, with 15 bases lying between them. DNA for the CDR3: TGTGCCAGCAGCTTTGGGCAGGATATCATCTATGGCTACACCTTC. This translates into CASSFGQDIIYGYTF.

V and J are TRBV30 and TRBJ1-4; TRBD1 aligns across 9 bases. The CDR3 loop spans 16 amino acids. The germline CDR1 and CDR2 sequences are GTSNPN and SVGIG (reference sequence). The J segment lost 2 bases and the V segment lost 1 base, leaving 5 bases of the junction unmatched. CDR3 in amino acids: CAWSATGGFTNEKLFF. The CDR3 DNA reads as TGTGCCTGGAGTGCAACAGGGGGCTTTACTAATGAAAAACTGTTTTTT.

DNA of the CDR3: TGTGCCAGCAGCTTGACAGTCGGGACTCTTAATGAAAAACTGTTTTTT. Translation gives CASSLTVGTLNEKLFF. The chain joins TRBV11-2 to TRBJ1-4, with D maybe TRBD1 (5 bases). The germline V and J ends were trimmed by 3 bases and 4 bases, with 15 bases remaining between them. Germline CDR1 and CDR2: SGHAT and FQNNGV. The CDR3 consists of 16 residues.

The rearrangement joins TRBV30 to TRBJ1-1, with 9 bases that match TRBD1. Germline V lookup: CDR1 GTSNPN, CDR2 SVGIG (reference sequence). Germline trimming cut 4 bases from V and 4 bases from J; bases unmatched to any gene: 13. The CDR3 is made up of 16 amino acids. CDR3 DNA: TGTGCCTGGATCACAGGGGGCTTTGTAGTTGCCACTGAAGCTTTCTTT. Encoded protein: CAWITGGFVVATEAFF.

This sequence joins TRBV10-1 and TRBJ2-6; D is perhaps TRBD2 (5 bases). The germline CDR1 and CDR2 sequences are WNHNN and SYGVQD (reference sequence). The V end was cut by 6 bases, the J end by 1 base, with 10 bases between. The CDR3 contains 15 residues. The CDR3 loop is CASSAGGSGANVLTF. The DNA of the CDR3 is TGCGCCAGCAGCGCCGGAGGTTCTGGGGCCAACGTCCTGACTTTC.

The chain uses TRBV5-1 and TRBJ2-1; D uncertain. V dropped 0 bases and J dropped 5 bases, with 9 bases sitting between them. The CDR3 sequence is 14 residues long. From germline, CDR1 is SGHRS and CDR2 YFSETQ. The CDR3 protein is CASSLDSRDNEQFF. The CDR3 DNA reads TGCGCCAGCAGCTTGGACTCCCGGGACAATGAGCAGTTCTTC.

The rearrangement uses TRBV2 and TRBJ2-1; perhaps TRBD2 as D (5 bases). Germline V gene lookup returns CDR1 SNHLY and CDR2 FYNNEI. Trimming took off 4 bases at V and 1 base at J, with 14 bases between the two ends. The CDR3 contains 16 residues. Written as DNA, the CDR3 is TGTGCCAGCAGTGGCGAGGGCACCCGATCCTACAATGAGCAGTTCTTC. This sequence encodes CASSGEGTRSYNEQFF.

Here the CDR3 reads CASSIRDSFNEKLFF. The CDR3, as DNA: TGCGCCAGCAGCATCCGGGACAGCTTTAATGAAAAACTGTTTTTT. The V and J genes are TRBV5-1 and TRBJ1-4; 7 nucleotides line up with TRBD1. Germline V gene lookup returns CDR1 SGHRS and CDR2 YFSETQ. This CDR3 has 15 residues. The trim removed 4 bases at V and 4 bases at J, leaving 7 bases unmatched. The whole variable domain, filled in from reference TRBV5-1 and TRBJ1-4, reads KAGVTQTPRYLIKTRGQQVTLSCSPISGHRSVSWYQQTPGQGLQFLFEYFSETQRNKGNFPGRFSGRQFSNSRSEMNVSTLELGDSALYLCASSIRDSFNEKLFFGSGTQLSVL.

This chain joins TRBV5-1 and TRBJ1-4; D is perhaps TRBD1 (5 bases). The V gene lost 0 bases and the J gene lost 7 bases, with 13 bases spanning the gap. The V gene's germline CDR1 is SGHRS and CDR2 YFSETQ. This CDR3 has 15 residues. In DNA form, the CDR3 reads TGCGCCAGCAGCTTGGGTGCTAGGGGAAGTGAAAAACTGTTTTTT. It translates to CASSLGARGSEKLFF.